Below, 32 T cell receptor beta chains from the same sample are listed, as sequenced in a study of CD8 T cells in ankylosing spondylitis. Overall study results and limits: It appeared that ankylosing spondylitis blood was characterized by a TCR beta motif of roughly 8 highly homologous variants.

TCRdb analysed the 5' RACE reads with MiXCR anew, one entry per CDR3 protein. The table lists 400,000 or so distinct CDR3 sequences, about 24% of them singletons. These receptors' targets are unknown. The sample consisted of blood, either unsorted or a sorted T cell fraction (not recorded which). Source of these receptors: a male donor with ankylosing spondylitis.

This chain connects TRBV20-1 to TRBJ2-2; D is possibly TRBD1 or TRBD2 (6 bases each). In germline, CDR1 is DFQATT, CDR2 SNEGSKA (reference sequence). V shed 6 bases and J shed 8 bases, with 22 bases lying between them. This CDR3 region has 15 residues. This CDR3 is CSASGGLGLSGELFF. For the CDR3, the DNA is TGCAGTGCCTCTGGGGGGCTTGGCTTGTCGGGGGAGCTGTTTTTT.

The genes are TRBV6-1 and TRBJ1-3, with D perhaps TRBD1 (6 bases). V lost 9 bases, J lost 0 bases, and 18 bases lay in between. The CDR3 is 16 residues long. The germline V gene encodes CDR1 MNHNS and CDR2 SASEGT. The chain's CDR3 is CARGWGTLGSGNTIYF. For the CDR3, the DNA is TGTGCCAGGGGGTGGGGGACACTCGGCTCTGGAAACACCATATATTTT.

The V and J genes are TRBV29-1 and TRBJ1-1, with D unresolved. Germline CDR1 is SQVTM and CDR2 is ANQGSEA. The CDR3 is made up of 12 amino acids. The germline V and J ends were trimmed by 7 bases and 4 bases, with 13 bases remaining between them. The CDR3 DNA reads TGCAGCGGAAAGGACGGAGTCACTGAAGCTTTCTTT. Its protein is CSGKDGVTEAFF.

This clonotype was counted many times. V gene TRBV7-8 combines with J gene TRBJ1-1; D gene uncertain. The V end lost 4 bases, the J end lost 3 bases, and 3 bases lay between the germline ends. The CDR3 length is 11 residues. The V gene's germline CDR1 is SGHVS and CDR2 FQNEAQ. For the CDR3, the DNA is TGTGCCAGCAGCTCCTACACTGAAGCTTTCTTT. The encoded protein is CASSSYTEAFF.

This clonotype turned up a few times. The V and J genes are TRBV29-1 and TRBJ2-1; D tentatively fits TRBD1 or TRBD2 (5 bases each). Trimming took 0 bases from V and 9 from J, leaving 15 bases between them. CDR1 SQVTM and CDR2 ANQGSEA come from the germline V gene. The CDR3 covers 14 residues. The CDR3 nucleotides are TGCAGCGTTGAAGATAGAGTAGGGACGGGTGAGCAGTTCTTC. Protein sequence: CSVEDRVGTGEQFF.

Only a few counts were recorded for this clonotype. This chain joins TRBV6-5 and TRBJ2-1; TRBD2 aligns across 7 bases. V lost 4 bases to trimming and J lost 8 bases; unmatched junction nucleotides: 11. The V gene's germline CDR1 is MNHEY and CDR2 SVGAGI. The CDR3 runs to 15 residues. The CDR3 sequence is CASSWGGGRRDEQFF. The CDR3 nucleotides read TGTGCCAGCAGTTGGGGAGGCGGGAGAAGAGATGAGCAGTTCTTC.

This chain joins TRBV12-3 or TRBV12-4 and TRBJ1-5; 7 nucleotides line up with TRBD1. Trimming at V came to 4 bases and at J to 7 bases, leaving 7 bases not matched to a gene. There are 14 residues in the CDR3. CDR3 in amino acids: CASSYGVGGQPQHF. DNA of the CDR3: TGTGCCAGCAGTTACGGAGTAGGGGGCCAGCCCCAGCATTTT.

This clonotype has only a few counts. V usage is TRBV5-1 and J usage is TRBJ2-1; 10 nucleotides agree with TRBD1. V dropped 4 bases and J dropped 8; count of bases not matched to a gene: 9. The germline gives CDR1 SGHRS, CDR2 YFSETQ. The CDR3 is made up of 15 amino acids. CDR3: CASSIRTGGGHEQFF. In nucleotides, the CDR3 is TGCGCCAGCAGCATCCGGACAGGGGGAGGTCATGAGCAGTTCTTC.

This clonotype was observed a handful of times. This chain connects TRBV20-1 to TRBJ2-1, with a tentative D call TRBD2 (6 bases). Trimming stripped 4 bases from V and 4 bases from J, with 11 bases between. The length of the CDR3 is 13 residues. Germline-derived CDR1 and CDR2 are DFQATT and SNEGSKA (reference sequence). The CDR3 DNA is TGCAGTGCTACGGGACTTCGGTACAATGAGCAGTTCTTC. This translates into CSATGLRYNEQFF.

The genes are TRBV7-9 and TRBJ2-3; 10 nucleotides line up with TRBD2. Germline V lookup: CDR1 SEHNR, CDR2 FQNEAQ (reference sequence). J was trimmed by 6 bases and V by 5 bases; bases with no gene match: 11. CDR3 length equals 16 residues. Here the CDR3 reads CASSHDSGRKLDTQYF. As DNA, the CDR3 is TGTGCCAGCAGCCACGATAGCGGGAGGAAACTTGATACGCAGTATTTT.

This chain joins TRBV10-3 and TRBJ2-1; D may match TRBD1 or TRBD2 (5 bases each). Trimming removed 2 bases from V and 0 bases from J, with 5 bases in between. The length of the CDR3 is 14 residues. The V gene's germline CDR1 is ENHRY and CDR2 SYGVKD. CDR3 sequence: CAISEGGSYNEQFF. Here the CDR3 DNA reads TGTGCCATCAGTGAGGGGGGCTCCTACAATGAGCAGTTCTTC.

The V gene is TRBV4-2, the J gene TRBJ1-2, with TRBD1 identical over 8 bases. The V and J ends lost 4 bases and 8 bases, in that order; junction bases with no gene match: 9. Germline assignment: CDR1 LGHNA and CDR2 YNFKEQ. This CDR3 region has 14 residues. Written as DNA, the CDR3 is TGTGCCAGCAGCCCCCCGGACAGGGTGAAAGGCTACACCTTC. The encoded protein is CASSPPDRVKGYTF.

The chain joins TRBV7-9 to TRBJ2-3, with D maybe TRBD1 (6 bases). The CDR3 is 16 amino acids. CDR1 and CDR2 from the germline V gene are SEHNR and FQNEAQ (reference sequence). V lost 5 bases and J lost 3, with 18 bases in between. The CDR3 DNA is TGTGCCAGCAGCCGAGGCTGGCAGGGGCAAACAGATACGCAGTATTTT. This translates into CASSRGWQGQTDTQYF.

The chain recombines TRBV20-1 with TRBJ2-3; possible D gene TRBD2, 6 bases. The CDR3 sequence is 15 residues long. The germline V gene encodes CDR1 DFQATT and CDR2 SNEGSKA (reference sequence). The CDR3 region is CRGGGRRESTDTQYF. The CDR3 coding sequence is TGCAGGGGTGGAGGGAGAAGAGAGAGCACAGATACGCAGTATTTT.

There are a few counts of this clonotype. This chain's CDR3 is CASRPSSGSSYEQYV. The DNA for the CDR3 is TGTGCCAGCAGACCCTCTAGCGGGAGCTCCTACGAGCAGTACGTC. The V call is TRBV7-9, the J call TRBJ2-7; 10 nucleotides match TRBD2. Germline V gives CDR1 SEHNR, CDR2 FQNEAQ (reference sequence). The CDR3 totals 15 residues. With 6 bases clipped from V and 0 bases from J, the junction kept 5 bases outside the gene matches.

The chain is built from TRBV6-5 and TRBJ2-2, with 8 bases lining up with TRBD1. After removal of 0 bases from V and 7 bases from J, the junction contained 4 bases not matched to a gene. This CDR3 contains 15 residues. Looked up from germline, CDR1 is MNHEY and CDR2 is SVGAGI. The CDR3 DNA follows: TGTGCCAGCAGTTACTCCCGGACAGGGAACGGGGAGCTGTTTTTT. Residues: CASSYSRTGNGELFF.

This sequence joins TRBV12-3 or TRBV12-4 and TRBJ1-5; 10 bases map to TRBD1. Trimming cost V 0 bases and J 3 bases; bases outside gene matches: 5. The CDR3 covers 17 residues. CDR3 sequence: CASSLAPGTGDNQPQHF. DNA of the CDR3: TGTGCCAGCAGTTTAGCGCCCGGGACAGGGGACAATCAGCCCCAGCATTTT.

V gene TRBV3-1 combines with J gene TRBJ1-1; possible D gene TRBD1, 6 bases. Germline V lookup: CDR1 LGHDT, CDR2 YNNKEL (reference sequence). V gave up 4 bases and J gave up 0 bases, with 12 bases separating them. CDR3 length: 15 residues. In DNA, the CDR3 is TGTGCCAGCAGCCCAGCAACAGGGATGAACACTGAAGCTTTCTTT. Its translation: CASSPATGMNTEAFF. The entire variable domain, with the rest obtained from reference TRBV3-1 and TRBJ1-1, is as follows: DTAVSQTPKYLVTQMGNDKSIKCEQNLGHDTMYWYKQDSKKFLKIMFSYNNKELIINETVPNRFSPKSPDKAHLNLHINSLELGDSAVYFCASSPATGMNTEAFFGQGTRLTVV.

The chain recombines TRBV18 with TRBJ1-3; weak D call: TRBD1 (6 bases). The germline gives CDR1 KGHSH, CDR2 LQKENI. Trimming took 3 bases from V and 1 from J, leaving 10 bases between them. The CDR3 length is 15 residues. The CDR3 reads CASSPRGQSGNTIYF. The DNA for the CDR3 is TGTGCCAGCTCACCTCGGGGGCAGTCTGGAAACACCATATATTTT.

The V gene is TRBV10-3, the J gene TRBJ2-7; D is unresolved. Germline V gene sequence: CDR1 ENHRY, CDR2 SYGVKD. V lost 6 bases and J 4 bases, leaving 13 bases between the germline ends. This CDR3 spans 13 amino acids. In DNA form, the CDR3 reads TGTGCCATCAGATCGAAGACTGAATACGAGCAGTACTTC. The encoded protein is CAIRSKTEYEQYF.

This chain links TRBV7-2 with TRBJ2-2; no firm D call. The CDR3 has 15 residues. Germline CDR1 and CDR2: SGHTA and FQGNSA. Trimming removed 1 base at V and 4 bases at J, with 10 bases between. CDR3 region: CASSLVTQSTGELFF. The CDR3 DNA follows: TGTGCCAGCAGCTTAGTTACTCAATCCACCGGGGAGCTGTTTTTT.

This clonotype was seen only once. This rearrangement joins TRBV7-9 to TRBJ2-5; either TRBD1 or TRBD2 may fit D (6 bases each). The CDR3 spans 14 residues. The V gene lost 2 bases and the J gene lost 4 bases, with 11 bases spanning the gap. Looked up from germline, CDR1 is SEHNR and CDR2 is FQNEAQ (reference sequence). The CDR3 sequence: CASSLKGGRETQYF. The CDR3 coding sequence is TGTGCCAGCAGCTTAAAGGGGGGCAGAGAGACCCAGTACTTC.

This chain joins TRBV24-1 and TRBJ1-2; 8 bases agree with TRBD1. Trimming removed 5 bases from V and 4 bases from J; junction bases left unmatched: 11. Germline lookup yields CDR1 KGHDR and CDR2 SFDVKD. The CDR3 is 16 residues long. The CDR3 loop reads CATSGTGSEGAYGYTF. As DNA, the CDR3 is TGTGCCACCAGTGGGACAGGGAGTGAGGGGGCCTATGGCTACACCTTC.

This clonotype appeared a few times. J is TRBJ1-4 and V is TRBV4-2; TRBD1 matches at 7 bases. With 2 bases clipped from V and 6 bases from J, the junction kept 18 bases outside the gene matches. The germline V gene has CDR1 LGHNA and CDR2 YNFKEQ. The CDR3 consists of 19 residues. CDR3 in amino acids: CASSQNRQGLTVTYEKLFF. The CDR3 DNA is TGTGCCAGCAGCCAAAACAGACAGGGATTAACGGTCACTTATGAAAAACTGTTTTTT.

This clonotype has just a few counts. The CDR3 sequence is CASSLSGGRNGEQYF. DNA of the CDR3: TGTGCCAGCAGTTTATCAGGCGGGAGGAATGGCGAGCAGTACTTC. V usage is TRBV27 and J usage is TRBJ2-7; 8 bases are a match to TRBD2. This CDR3 contains 15 residues. Looked up from germline, CDR1 is MNHEY and CDR2 is SMNVEV (reference sequence). The V gene end was trimmed by 0 bases and the J gene end by 6 bases; junction bases not matched to a gene: 7.

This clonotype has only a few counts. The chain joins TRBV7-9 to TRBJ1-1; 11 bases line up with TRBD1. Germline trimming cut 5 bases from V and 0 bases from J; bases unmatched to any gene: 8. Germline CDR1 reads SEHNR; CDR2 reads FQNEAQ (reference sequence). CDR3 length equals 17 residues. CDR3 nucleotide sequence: TGTGCCAGCAGCCTCGGGACAGGGGGAGCAATGAACACTGAAGCTTTCTTT. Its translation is CASSLGTGGAMNTEAFF.

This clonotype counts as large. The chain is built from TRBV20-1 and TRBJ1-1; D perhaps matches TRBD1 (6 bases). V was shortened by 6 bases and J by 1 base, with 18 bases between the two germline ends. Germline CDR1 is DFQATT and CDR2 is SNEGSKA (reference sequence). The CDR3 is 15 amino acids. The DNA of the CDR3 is TGCAGTGCGCCTGACAGGCTCTCCGGGAACACTGAAGCTTTCTTT. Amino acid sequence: CSAPDRLSGNTEAFF.

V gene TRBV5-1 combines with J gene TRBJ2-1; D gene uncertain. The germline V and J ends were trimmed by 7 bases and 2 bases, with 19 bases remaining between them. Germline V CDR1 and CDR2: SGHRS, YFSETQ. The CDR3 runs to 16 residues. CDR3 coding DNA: TGCGCCAGCGCGCCGGGCCTGGGGTCAGCCTACAATGAGCAGTTCTTC. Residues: CASAPGLGSAYNEQFF. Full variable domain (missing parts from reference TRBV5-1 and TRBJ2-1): KAGVTQTPRYLIKTRGQQVTLSCSPISGHRSVSWYQQTPGQGLQFLFEYFSETQRNKGNFPGRFSGRQFSNSRSEMNVSTLELGDSALYLCASAPGLGSAYNEQFFGPGTRLTVL.

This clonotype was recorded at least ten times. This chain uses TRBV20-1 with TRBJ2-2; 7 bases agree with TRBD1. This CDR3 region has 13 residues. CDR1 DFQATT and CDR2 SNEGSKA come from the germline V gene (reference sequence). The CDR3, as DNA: TGCAGCGCCCGGACAGGGAACACCGGGGAGCTGTTTTTT. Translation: CSARTGNTGELFF.

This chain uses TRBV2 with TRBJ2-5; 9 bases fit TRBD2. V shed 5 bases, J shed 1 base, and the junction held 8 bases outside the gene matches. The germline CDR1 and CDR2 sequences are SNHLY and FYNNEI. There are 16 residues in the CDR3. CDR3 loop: CASSLPLAGLQETQYF. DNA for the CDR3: TGTGCCAGCAGTTTACCGCTAGCGGGACTCCAAGAGACCCAGTACTTC.

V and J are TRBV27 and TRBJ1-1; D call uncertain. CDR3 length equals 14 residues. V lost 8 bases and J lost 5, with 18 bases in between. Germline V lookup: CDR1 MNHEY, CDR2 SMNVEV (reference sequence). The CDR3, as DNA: TGTGCCAGCGGATCCGGGAGCCAAGGGACTGAAGCTTTCTTT. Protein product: CASGSGSQGTEAFF.

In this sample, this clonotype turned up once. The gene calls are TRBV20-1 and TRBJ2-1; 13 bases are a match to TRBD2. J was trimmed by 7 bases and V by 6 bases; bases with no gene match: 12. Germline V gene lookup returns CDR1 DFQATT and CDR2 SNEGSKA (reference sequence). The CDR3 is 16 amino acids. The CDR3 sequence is CSAPSTGTSGTNEQFF. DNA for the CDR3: TGCAGTGCACCTTCTACCGGGACTAGCGGGACTAATGAGCAGTTCTTC.